This TCR beta chain originates from a study of T-cell memory formation after mild COVID-19. TCRdb independently ran MiXCR on the 5' RACE reads; one entry per CDR3 protein. Among 300,000 to 400,000 distinct CDR3 sequences listed, about an eighth were seen once. Study outcomes and limitations: Memory cells collected pre-infection included some clones that later responded, suggesting cross-reactive memory joined. Later expanders leaned toward CD4+, whereas clones contracting from day 15 to 85 were balanced CD4/CD8.

The table lists this clonotype with a few counts. The antigen is not known. Trimming pared 5 bases from V and 3 bases from J, leaving 18 bases between. This CDR3 has 16 residues. Per the germline V gene, CDR1 is SEHNR and CDR2 is FQNEAQ (reference sequence). The receptor's source is a man younger than 35 who had mild COVID-19 (a few samples of this study predate the infection). Cell type and time point are not known. The rearrangement uses TRBV7-9 and TRBJ2-3, with a possible D match to TRBD2 (7 bases). Sequences were obtained from PBMCs or a T cell subset sorted from them (not recorded which). The CDR3 sequence is CASSEVAGGPTDTQYF. CDR3 nucleotides: TGTGCCAGCAGCGAGGTGGCCGGGGGGCCGACAGATACGCAGTATTTT.